What follows are 8 T cell receptor beta chains derived from one specimen sequenced in a study of blood T cell repertoires in COVID-19. The data were produced by immunoSEQ multiplex PCR, yet TCRdb's version contains in-frame clones alone and is incomplete. The sample includes about 80,000 clones, roughly 86% of them seen just once. The sequencing sample was made of peripheral blood. The source of these receptors is a human donor in a cohort sampled during active COVID-19.

The chain combines TRBV6-5 with TRBJ1-2; TRBD1 might be the D (6 bases). V was shortened by 6 bases and J by 9 bases, with 23 bases between the two germline ends. CDR1 and CDR2 from the germline V gene are MNHEY and SVGAGI. The CDR3 is 15 residues long. This chain's CDR3 is CASSSLGTTSVSYTF. Written as DNA, the CDR3 is TGTGCCAGCAGCTCCCTCGGGACAACCAGTGTGAGCTACACCTTC.

This chain connects TRBV11-2 to TRBJ1-6, with D unresolved. Germline CDR1 SGHAT, CDR2 FQNNGV. Trimming removed 1 base from V and 11 bases from J, with 12 bases in between. The CDR3 is made up of 14 amino acids. This CDR3 reads CASSLVTEFTPLHF. DNA for the CDR3: TGTGCCAGCAGCTTAGTAACAGAATTTACACCCCTCCACTTT.

The V call is TRBV28, the J call TRBJ1-5, with TRBD1 as a possible D gene (6 bases). The CDR3 consists of 15 residues. V dropped 3 bases and J dropped 1 base, with 10 bases sitting between them. From germline, CDR1 is MDHEN and CDR2 SYDVKM. CDR3: CASSLSGVSNQPQHF. The DNA for the CDR3 is TGTGCCAGCAGTTTGTCAGGGGTAAGCAATCAGCCCCAGCATTTT. The full variable domain, completed using reference TRBV28 and TRBJ1-5, is DVKVTQSSRYLVKRTGEKVFLECVQDMDHENMFWYRQDPGLGLRLIYFSYDVKMKEKGDIPEGYSVSREKKERFSLILESASTNQTSMYLCASSLSGVSNQPQHFGDGTRLSIL.

This clone appeared a single time. CDR3 residues: CASSLWEGAPRTEAFF. DNA of the CDR3: TGTGCCAGCAGTTTATGGGAGGGGGCGCCTCGCACTGAAGCTTTCTTT. The rearrangement links TRBV28 to TRBJ1-1; 7 bases agree with TRBD1. CDR1 and CDR2 (germline): MDHEN, SYDVKM. Trimming cost V 0 bases and J 4 bases; bases outside gene matches: 8. The CDR3 has 16 amino acids.

This clone was observed a handful of times. The chain joins TRBV5-1 to TRBJ2-3; 9 bases are shared with TRBD2. The V gene end was trimmed by 2 bases and the J gene end by 2 bases; junction bases not matched to a gene: 3. Germline CDR1 is SGHRS and CDR2 is YFSETQ. This CDR3 has 15 amino acids. CDR3 in amino acids: CASSFSGGITDTQYF. CDR3 DNA sequence: TGCGCCAGCAGCTTTAGCGGGGGTATCACAGATACGCAGTATTTT.

This clone appeared a few times. V gene TRBV27 combines with J gene TRBJ2-7, with D perhaps TRBD2 (7 bases). Germline CDR1 is MNHEY and CDR2 is SMNVEV (reference sequence). V was cut by 2 bases and J by 2 bases, with 13 bases left in between. The CDR3 is 15 amino acids. Written as DNA, the CDR3 is TGTGCCAGCAGTTTAAAGGGGGGGAGCGCCTACGAGCAGTACTTC. This gives the protein CASSLKGGSAYEQYF.

The rearrangement uses TRBV9 and TRBJ2-5; 8 nucleotides align to TRBD2. CDR1 and CDR2 (germline): SGDLS, YYNGEE. V gave up 0 bases and J gave up 5 bases; unmatched junction bases: 3. This CDR3 comprises 14 residues. As DNA, the CDR3 is TGTGCCAGCAGCGTAGTTCCGGGAGGGGAGACCCAGTACTTC. Translating gives CASSVVPGGETQYF.

This chain uses TRBV21-1 with TRBJ2-5; whether TRBD2, the table's D call, matches the DNA was not checked. TRBV21-1 is noted as a pseudogene. The CDR3 consists of 16 residues. The CDR3 loop is CASSTMPCTGGKTQYF. The CDR3 coding sequence is TGTGCCAGCAGCACCATGCCTTGTACGGGAGGGAAGACCCAGTACTTC.